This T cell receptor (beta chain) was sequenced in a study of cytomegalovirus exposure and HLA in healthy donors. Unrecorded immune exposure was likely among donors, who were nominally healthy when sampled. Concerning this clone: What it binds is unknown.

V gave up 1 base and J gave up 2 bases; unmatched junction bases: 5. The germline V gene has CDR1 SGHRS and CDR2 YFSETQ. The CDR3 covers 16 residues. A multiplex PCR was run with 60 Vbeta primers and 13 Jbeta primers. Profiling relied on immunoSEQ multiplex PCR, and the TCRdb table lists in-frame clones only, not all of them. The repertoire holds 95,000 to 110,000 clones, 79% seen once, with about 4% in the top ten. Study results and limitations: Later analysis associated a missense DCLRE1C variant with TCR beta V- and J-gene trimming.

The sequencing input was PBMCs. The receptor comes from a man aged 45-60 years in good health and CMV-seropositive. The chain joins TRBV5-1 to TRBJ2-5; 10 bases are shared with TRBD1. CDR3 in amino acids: CASSLRGQGNQETQYF. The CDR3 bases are TGCGCCAGCAGCTTGAGGGGACAGGGGAATCAAGAGACCCAGTACTTC.